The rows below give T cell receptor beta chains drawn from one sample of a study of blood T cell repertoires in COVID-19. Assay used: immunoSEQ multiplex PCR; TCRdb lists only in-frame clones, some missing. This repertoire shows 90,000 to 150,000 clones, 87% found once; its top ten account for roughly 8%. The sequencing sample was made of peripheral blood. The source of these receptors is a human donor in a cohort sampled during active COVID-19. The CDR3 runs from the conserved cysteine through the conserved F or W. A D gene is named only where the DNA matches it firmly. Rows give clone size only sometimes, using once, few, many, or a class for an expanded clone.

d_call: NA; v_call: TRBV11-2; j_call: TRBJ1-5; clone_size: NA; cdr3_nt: TGTGCCAGCACCCGGACAGACTATAGCAATCAGCCCCAGCATTTT; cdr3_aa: CASTRTDYSNQPQHF
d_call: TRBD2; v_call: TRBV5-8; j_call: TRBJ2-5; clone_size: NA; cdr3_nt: TGTGCCAGCAGCCTCGGAGGGGGACTAGCGGGAGCAGAGACCCAGTACTTC; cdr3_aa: CASSLGGGLAGAETQYF
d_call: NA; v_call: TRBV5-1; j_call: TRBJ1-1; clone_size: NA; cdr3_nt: TGCGCCAGCAGCTTGGCAGAGGCGGCGGCAGCTTTCTTT; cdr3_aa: CASSLAEAAAAFF
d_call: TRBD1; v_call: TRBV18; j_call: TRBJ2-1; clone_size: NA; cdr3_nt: TGTGCCAGCTCCCTCGGGACAGGGGGCAATGAGCAGTTCTTC; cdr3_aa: CASSLGTGGNEQFF
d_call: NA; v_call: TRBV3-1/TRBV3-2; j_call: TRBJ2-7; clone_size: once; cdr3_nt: TGTGCCAGCAGCCGACGGCGGAGTAGATACGAGCAGTACTTC; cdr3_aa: CASSRRRSRYEQYF
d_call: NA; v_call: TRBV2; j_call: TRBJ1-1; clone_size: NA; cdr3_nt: TGTGCCAGCAGTGACAGGGTCCGCGGCACTGAAGCTTTCTTT; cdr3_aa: CASSDRVRGTEAFF
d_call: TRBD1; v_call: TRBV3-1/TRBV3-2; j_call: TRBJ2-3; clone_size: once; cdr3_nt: TGTGCCAGCAGCCGGGGCATCCAGGGGGGCACAGATACGCAGTATTTT; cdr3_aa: CASSRGIQGGTDTQYF
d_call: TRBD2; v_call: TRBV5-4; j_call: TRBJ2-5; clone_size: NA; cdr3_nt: TGTGCCAGCAGCGCGGCTAGCGGGCGGGAGACCCAGTACTTC; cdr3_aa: CASSAASGRETQYF
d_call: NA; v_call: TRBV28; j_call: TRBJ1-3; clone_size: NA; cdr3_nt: TGTGCCAGCAGTCCGGACTTGGCTGGAAACACCATATATTTT; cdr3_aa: CASSPDLAGNTIYF
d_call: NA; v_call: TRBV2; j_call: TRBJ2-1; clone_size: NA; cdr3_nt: TGTGCCAGCAGTGCAGGGTCGAATGAGCAGTTCTTC; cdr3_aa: CASSAGSNEQFF
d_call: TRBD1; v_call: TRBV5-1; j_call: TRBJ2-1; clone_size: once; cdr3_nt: TGCGCCAGCAGCGCCCGGGACAGGGGCACGAATGAGCAGTTCTTC; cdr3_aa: CASSARDRGTNEQFF
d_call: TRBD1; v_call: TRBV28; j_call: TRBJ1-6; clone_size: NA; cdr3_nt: TGTGCCAGCAGTTTTCGGGACAGGGCGAATTCACCCCTCCACTTT; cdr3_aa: CASSFRDRANSPLHF
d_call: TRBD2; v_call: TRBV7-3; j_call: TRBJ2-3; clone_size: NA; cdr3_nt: TGTGCCAGCAGCCCACCCCGGGGGGATCTCACAGATACGCAGTATTTT; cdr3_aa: CASSPPRGDLTDTQYF
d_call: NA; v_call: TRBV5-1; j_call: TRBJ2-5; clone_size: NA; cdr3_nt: TGCGCCAGCAGCTTGGAGGGGGAGACCCAGTACTTC; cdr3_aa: CASSLEGETQYF
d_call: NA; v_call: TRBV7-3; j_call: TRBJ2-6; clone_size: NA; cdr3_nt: TGTGCCAGCAGCGTATCGACAGGCTCTGGGGCCAACGTCCTGACTTTC; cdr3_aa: CASSVSTGSGANVLTF
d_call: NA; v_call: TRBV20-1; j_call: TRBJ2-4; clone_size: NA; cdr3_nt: TGCAGTGCTAGTATGCAAGGGAGAACCAAAAACATTCAGTACTTC; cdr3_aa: CSASMQGRTKNIQYF
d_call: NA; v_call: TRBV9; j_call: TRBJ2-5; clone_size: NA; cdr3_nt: TGTGCCCGCAGCGTCGGGGGATCTCGGGGGGAGACCCAGTACTTC; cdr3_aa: CARSVGGSRGETQYF
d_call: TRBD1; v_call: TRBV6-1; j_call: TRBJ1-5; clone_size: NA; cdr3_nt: TGTGCCAGCAGTGGAGGGACAGGCATTTCCAATCAGCCCCAGCATTTT; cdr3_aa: CASSGGTGISNQPQHF
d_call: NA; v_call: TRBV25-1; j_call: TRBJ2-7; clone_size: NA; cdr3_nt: TGTGCCAGCAGCCCAAGGGGGGGGCTATCCTACGAGCAGTACTTC; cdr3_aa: CASSPRGGLSYEQYF
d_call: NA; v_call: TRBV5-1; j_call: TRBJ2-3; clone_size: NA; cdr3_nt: TGCGCCAGCAGCTTTAGGGCAGGGTTCACAGATACGCAGTATTTT; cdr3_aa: CASSFRAGFTDTQYF
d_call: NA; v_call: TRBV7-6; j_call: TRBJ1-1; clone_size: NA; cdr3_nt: TGTGCCAGCAGCTTAGGAATGGGGCTGCAGGGCACTGAAGCTTTCTTT; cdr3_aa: CASSLGMGLQGTEAFF
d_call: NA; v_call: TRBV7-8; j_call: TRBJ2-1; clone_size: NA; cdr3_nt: TGTGCCAGCAGCTTATCCATGGTTGGTCTTACTAGTGAGCAGTTCTTC; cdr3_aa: CASSLSMVGLTSEQFF
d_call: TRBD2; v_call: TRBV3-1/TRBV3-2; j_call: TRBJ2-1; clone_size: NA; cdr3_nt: TGTGCCAGCAGCCAGTACCGGACTAGCAGTTACAATGAGCAGTTCTTC; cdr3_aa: CASSQYRTSSYNEQFF
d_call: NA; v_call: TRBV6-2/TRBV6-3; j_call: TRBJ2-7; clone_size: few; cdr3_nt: TGTGCCAGCAGTAGCCTCGCGCAGCGCTCCTACGAGCAGTACTTC; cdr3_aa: CASSSLAQRSYEQYF
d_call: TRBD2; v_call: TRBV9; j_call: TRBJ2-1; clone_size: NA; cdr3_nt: TGTGCCAGCAGCGCAGGGTCGGGACTAGATAAGGGGAATGAGCAGTTCTTC; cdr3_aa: CASSAGSGLDKGNEQFF
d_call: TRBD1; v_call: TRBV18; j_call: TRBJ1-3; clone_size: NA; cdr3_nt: TGTGCCAGCTCACCATTTTCTGTAGGGGGCGATGTCTCTGGAAACACCATATATTTT; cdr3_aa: CASSPFSVGGDVSGNTIYF
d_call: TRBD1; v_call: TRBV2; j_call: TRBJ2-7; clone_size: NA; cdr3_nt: TGTGCCAGCAGGCGACAGGGCCACGAGCAGTACTTC; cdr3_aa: CASRRQGHEQYF
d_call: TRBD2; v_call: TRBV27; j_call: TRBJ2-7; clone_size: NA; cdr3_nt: TGTGCCAGCAGTCTGCGGGAGAGAAACTACGAGCAGTACTTC; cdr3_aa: CASSLRERNYEQYF
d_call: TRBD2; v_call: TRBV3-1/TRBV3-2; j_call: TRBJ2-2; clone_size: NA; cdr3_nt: TGTGCCAGCAGCCAAGGGACTAGCGGGAGGGAGCTGTTTTTT; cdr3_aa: CASSQGTSGRELFF
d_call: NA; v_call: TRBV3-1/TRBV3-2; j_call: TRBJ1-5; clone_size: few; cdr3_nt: TGTGCCAGCAGCCCGGTCGGGGGTGGCAATCAGCCCCAGCATTTT; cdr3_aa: CASSPVGGGNQPQHF
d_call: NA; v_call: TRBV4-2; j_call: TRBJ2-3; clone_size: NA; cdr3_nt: TGTGCCAGCAGCCAAGATCGGGGTCTGCGGGGCACAGATACGCAGTATTTT; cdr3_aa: CASSQDRGLRGTDTQYF
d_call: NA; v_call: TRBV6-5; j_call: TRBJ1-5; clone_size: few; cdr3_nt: TGTGCCAGCAGTTACTCGTATCGGGGAGGGCAGCCCCAGCATTTT; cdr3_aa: CASSYSYRGGQPQHF
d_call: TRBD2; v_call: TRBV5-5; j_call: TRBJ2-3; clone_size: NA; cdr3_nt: TGTGCCAGCAGCGTGACTAGCGGGGGAGCCACAGATACGCAGTATTTT; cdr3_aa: CASSVTSGGATDTQYF
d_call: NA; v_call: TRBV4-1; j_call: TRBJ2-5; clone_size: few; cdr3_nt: TGCGCCAGCAGCCAAGTCTCTAGTGGCAAAGAGACCCAGTACTTC; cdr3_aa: CASSQVSSGKETQYF
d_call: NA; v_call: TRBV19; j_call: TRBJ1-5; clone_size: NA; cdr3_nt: TGTGCCAGTACCTCCGGCGGCCTCATCGGGCAGCCCCAGCATTTT; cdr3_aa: CASTSGGLIGQPQHF
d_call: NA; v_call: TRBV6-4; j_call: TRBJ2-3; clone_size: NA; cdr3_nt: TGTGCCAGCAGCTCGACTAGATCAGATACGCAGTATTTT; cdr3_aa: CASSSTRSDTQYF
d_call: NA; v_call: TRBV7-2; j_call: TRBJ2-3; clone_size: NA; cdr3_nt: TGTGCCAGCAGCTTAAGCGGAGATACGCAGTATTTT; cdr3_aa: CASSLSGDTQYF
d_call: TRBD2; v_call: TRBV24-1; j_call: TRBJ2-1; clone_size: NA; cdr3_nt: TGTGCCACCAGTGATGAGACTAGCGGGATATTCGATGAGCAGTTCTTC; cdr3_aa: CATSDETSGIFDEQFF
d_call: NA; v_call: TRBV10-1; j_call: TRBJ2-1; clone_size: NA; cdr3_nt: TGCGCCAGCAGTCGGTCCGACAATGAGCAGTTCTTC; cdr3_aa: CASSRSDNEQFF
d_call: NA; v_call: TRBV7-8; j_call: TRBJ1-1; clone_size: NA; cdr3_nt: TGTGCCAGCAGCTTCCAGGGATGGCGCACTGAAGCTTTCTTT; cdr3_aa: CASSFQGWRTEAFF
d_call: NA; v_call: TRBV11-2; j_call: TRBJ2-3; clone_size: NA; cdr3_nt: TGTGCCAGCAGCTTCTCACCTCCGTCCGGGGGCACAGATACGCAGTATTTT; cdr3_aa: CASSFSPPSGGTDTQYF
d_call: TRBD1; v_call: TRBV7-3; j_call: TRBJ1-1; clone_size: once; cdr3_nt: TGTGCCAGCAGCTCACAGGGGAGCGGTACTGAAGCTTTCTTT; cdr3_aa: CASSSQGSGTEAFF
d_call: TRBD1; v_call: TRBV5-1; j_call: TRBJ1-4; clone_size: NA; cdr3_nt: TGCGCCAGCAGCATTCAGGGGGCTACTAATGAAAAACTGTTTTTT; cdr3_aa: CASSIQGATNEKLFF
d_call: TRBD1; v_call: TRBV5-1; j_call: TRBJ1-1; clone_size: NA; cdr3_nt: TGCGCCAGCAGCTTTACTGACAGGGTGAACACTGAAGCTTTCTTT; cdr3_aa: CASSFTDRVNTEAFF
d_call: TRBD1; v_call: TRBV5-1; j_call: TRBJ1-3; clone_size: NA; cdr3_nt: TGCGCCAGCAGCCTGCACAACAGGGGGACTGGAAACACCATATATTTT; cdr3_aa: CASSLHNRGTGNTIYF
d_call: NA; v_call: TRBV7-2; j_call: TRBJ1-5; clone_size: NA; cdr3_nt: TGTGCCAGCAGCTTCAGGAGGGGTATGGAAAATCAGCCCCAGCATTTT; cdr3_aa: CASSFRRGMENQPQHF
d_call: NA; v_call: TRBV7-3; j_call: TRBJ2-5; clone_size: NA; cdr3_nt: TGTGCCAGCAGCCGGGGTGGCTTAGGGATCCAAGAGACCCAGTACTTC; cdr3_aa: CASSRGGLGIQETQYF
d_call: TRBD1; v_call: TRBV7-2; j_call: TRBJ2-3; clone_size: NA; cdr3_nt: TGTGCCAGCAGTTCCGGGACAGTGAGCACAGATACGCAGTATTTT; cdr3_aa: CASSSGTVSTDTQYF
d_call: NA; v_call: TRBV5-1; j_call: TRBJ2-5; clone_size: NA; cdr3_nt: TGCGCCAGCAGCCCTGGAGGGGGGGCCGATTTACAAGAGACCCAGTACTTC; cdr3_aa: CASSPGGGADLQETQYF
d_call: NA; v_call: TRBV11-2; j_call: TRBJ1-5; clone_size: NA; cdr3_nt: TGTGCCAGCAGCTTAGGTAGGGGACAGCCCCAGCATTTT; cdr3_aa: CASSLGRGQPQHF
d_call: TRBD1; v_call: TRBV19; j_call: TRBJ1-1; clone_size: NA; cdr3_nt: TGTGCCAGTAGTAGCGGACAGGGGAGGGGCATGAACACTGAAGCTTTCTTT; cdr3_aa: CASSSGQGRGMNTEAFF
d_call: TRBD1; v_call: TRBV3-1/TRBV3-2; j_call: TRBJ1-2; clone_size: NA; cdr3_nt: TGTGCCAGCAGCCGGGACAGGGGGTATGATGGCTACACCTTC; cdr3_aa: CASSRDRGYDGYTF
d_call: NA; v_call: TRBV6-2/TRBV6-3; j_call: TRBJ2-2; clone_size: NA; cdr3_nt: TGTGCCAGCAGCGCACTGTTGAACACCGGGGAGCTGTTTTTT; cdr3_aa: CASSALLNTGELFF
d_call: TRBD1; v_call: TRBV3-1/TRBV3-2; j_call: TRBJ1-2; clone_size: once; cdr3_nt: TGTGCCAGCAGCCCGACAGGGCTAAGTAACTATGGCTACACCTTC; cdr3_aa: CASSPTGLSNYGYTF
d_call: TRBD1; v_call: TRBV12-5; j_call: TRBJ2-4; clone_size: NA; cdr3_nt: TGTGCTAGTGGTCCTCCCGGGACAGGAGAAAACATTCAGTACTTC; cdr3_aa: CASGPPGTGENIQYF
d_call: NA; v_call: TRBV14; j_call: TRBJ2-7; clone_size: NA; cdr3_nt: TGTGCCAGCAGCCAAGGCGGGATTACCACCGGCTACGAGCAGTACTTC; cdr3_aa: CASSQGGITTGYEQYF
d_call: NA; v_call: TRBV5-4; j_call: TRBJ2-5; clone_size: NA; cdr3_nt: TGTGCCAGCAGCTTGGTGTCAGGAGAGACCCAGTACTTC; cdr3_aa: CASSLVSGETQYF
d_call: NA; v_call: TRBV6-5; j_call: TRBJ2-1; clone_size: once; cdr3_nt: TGTGCCAGCAGATTAGGGGAAGCCTCCTACAATGAGCAGTTCTTC; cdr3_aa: CASRLGEASYNEQFF